The 9 T cell receptor beta chains in this list originate from one sample, sequenced in a study of blood T cell repertoires in COVID-19 (dated by TCRdb to the early 2020s). Receptor libraries were prepared by the immunoSEQ multiplex PCR assay. TCRdb stores this immuneACCESS table with in-frame sequences only. Part of the clones is absent; in the studies checked, under half of the shortfall reflects unresolved V genes, and no reason is known for the rest. Here the sample has approximately 11,000 clones; about two thirds occur a single time. The top ten constitute around 6.6% of the sample. Sequencing used peripheral blood. The receptors derive from a man aged 55-75 years with COVID-19, enrolled during active disease.

The chain joins TRBV19 to TRBJ2-3; D could derive from TRBD1 or TRBD2 (5 bases each). The V gene lost 5 bases and the J gene lost 0 bases, with 18 bases spanning the gap. This CDR3 comprises 17 residues. Germline V gives CDR1 LNHDA, CDR2 SQIVND (reference sequence). The CDR3 loop reads CASSLALPGFSTDTQYF. In nucleotides, the CDR3 is TGTGCCAGTAGTCTAGCCCTGCCAGGGTTCAGCACAGATACGCAGTATTTT.

CDR3 in DNA: TGTGCCAGTGAGGACACAGATACGCAGTATTTT. Residues: CASEDTDTQYF. This chain links TRBV2 with TRBJ2-3; D unresolved. The CDR3 spans 11 residues. The V gene's germline CDR1 is SNHLY and CDR2 FYNNEI. The V end was cut by 9 bases, the J end by 2 bases, with 6 bases between.

V is TRBV9 and J is TRBJ1-1; TRBD1 aligns across 7 bases. The germline V gene has CDR1 SGDLS and CDR2 YYNGEE. CDR3 length equals 14 residues. Trimming removed 3 bases from V and 4 bases from J; junction bases left unmatched: 6. The CDR3 sequence is CASSGPDRFTEAFF. CDR3 DNA: TGTGCCAGCAGCGGGCCGGACAGGTTCACTGAAGCTTTCTTT.

V usage is TRBV5-1 and J usage is TRBJ2-2; 10 nucleotides align to TRBD1. The length of the CDR3 is 15 residues. Germline V gene lookup returns CDR1 SGHRS and CDR2 YFSETQ. The V segment lost 4 bases and the J segment 6 bases; nucleotides outside the gene matches: 6. The CDR3 here is CASSGRQGASGELFF. The CDR3 DNA follows: TGCGCCAGCAGCGGAAGACAGGGGGCTTCCGGGGAGCTGTTTTTT.

The rearrangement links TRBV5-1 to TRBJ2-1, with 9 bases matching TRBD2. Germline V gene data show CDR1 as SGHRS and CDR2 as YFSETQ. The CDR3 runs 16 residues. J was trimmed by 3 bases and V by 0 bases; bases with no gene match: 4. This CDR3 is CASSLVVSGGYNEQFF. CDR3 bases: TGCGCCAGCAGCTTGGTGGTTAGCGGGGGCTACAATGAGCAGTTCTTC.

This clone rates as medium-sized. The chain couples TRBV18 to TRBJ1-2; unclear D gene. Trimming cost V 6 bases and J 0 bases, with 5 bases left between them. Germline CDR1 is KGHSH and CDR2 is LQKENI. The CDR3 sequence is 12 residues long. CDR3 in amino acids: CASSGANYGYTF. DNA for the CDR3: TGTGCCAGCTCTGGAGCTAACTATGGCTACACCTTC.

In DNA form, the CDR3 reads TGTGCCAGCAGTTGGGGGCCCGGGGAGCTGTTTTTT. Protein product: CASSWGPGELFF. V and J are TRBV27 and TRBJ2-2, with D possibly being TRBD1 (6 bases). Germline-derived CDR1 and CDR2 are MNHEY and SMNVEV (reference sequence). The ends were cut back, 4 bases at V and 6 bases at J, with 6 bases in the middle. The length of the CDR3 is 12 residues.

The chain joins TRBV5-6 to TRBJ2-4, with 9 bases identical to TRBD1. With V trimmed by 2 bases and J by 8 bases, 5 bases remained unmatched. CDR1 is SGHDT and CDR2 is YYEEEE in the germline V gene. CDR3 length: 14 residues. The CDR3 DNA sequence: TGTGCCAGCAGCTTAACAGGGGGCGTCGACATTCAGTACTTC. This translates into CASSLTGGVDIQYF.

This chain connects TRBV5-1 to TRBJ2-7; the match to TRBD1 covers 10 bases. From germline, CDR1 is SGHRS and CDR2 YFSETQ. The CDR3 has 14 amino acids. The V gene end was trimmed by 0 bases and the J gene end by 11 bases; junction bases not matched to a gene: 8. DNA for the CDR3: TGCGCCAGCAGCTTGGAAGGGGACAGGGGACGGGAGTACTTC. Its translation: CASSLEGDRGREYF.